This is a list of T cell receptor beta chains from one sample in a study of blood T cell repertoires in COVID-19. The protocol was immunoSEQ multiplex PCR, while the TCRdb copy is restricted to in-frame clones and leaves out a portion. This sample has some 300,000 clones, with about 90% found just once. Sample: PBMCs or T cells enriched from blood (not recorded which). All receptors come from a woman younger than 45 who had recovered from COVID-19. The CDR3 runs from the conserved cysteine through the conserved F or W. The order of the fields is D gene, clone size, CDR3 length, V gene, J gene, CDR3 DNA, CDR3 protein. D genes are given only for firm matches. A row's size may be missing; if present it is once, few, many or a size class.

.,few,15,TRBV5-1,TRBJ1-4,TGCGCCAGCAGCTTGGGACGGGGAGCTAATGAAAAACTGTTTTTT,CASSLGRGANEKLFF
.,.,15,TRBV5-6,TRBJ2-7,TGTGCCAGCAGCTACGGACTCACACTCTCCTACGAGCAGTACTTC,CASSYGLTLSYEQYF
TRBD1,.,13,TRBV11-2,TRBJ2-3,TGTGCCAGCAGCTTGGGACAGAGAGATACGCAGTATTTT,CASSLGQRDTQYF
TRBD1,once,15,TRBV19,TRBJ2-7,TGTGCCAGTAGGAGGACAGGTTTTGGTATGGACGAGCAGTACTTC,CASRRTGFGMDEQYF
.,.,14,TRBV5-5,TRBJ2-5,TGTGCCAGCAGCTGGCAAGGGGGACAAGAGACCCAGTACTTC,CASSWQGGQETQYF
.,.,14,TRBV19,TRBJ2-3,TGTGCCAGTAGTATATCTGGGGGGACAGATACGCAGTATTTT,CASSISGGTDTQYF
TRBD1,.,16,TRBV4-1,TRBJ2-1,TGCGCCAGCAGCCAACTCCCGGGACAGACCTACAATGAGCAGTTCTTC,CASSQLPGQTYNEQFF
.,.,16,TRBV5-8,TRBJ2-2,TGTGCCAGCAGCTTGGCCGGGGTTTTCCACACCGGGGAGCTGTTTTTT,CASSLAGVFHTGELFF
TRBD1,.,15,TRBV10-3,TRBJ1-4,TGTGCCATCAGTGGGACAGGGGGCCAGGGTGAAAAACTGTTTTTT,CAISGTGGQGEKLFF
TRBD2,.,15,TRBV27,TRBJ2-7,TGTGCCAGCAGCTCCCGGGGAGCGGGAGCTCAGGAGCAGTACTTC,CASSSRGAGAQEQYF
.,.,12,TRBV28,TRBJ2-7,TGTGCCAGCAGCCGCGGCCCCTACGAGCAGTACTTC,CASSRGPYEQYF
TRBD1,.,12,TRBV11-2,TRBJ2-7,TGTGCCAGCAGCTCACAGGGGTACGAGCAGTACTTC,CASSSQGYEQYF
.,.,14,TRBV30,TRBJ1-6,TGTGCCTGGAGTGGCGGAGGAGGTAATTCACCCCTCCACTTT,CAWSGGGGNSPLHF
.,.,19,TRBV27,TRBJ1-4,TGTGCCAGCAGGCTGAAGTCCGGGACATCAAGCCCTCAAAATGAAAAACTGTTTTTT,CASRLKSGTSSPQNEKLFF
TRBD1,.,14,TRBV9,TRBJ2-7,TGTGCCAGCAGCGCCTGGGACAGGGGTTCCGGGCAGTACTTC,CASSAWDRGSGQYF
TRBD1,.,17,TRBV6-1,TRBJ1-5,TGTGCCAGCAGTGAATTTCCCGGGACAGGGCCTAGGCAGCCCCAGCATTTT,CASSEFPGTGPRQPQHF
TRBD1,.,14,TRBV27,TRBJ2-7,TGTGCCAGCAGAAGGACAGGGGGCAACTACGAGCAGTACTTC,CASRRTGGNYEQYF
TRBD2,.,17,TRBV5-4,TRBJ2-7,TGTGCCAGCAGCTTGTCTTCGGGAGGGGGATTTAACTACGAGCAGTACTTC,CASSLSSGGGFNYEQYF
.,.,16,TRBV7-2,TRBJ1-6,TGTGCCAGCAGCTTGCGAGAGACAGAGGAAAATTCACCCCTCCACTTT,CASSLRETEENSPLHF
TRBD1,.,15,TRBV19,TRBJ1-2,TGTGCCAGTAGTATACCAGGGGGGACTAACTATGGCTACACCTTC,CASSIPGGTNYGYTF
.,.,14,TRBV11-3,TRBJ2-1,TGTGCCAGCAGTCCCCTTGGCCTTAACAATGAGCAGTTCTTC,CASSPLGLNNEQFF
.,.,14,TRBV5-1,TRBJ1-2,TGCGCCAGCAGCTTTGGACAGCATAACTATGGCTACACCTTC,CASSFGQHNYGYTF
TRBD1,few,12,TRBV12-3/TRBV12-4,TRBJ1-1,TGTGCCAGCAGTTTACAGGGGGCTGAAGCTTTCTTT,CASSLQGAEAFF
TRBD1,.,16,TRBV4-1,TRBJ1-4,TGCGCCAGCAGCCTGGACAGGGACCCAACTAATGAAAAACTGTTTTTT,CASSLDRDPTNEKLFF
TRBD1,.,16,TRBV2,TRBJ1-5,TGTGCCAGCAGTGAAGCACCGGGACAGAGGGGTCAGCCCCAGCATTTT,CASSEAPGQRGQPQHF
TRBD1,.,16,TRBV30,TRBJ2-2,TGTGCCTGGAGTCCTACCGGGACAGCGAACACCGGGGAGCTGTTTTTT,CAWSPTGTANTGELFF
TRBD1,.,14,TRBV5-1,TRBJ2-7,TGCGCCAGCAGCCCGGGACAGGGCGGCTACGAGCAGTACTTC,CASSPGQGGYEQYF
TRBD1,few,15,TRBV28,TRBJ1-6,TGTGCCAGCAGTCGTGGGGGACAGAATAATTCACCCCTCCACTTT,CASSRGGQNNSPLHF
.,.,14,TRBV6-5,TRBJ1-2,TGTGCCAGCCTACCGCGGGGCGCTGACTATGGCTACACCTTC,CASLPRGADYGYTF
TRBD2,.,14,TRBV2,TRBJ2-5,TGTGCCAGCTCGACTAGCGGGACCCAAGAGACCCAGTACTTC,CASSTSGTQETQYF
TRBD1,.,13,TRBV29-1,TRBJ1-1,TGCAGCGTTGGACGGACAGGGCAATCTGAAGCTTTCTTT,CSVGRTGQSEAFF
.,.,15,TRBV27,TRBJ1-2,TGTGCCAGCAGGGGCAGGGAGGATCCCTCCTATGGCTACACCTTC,CASRGREDPSYGYTF
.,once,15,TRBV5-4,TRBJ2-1,TGTGCCAGCAATCACGGGAGTCTCTCCTACAATGAGCAGTTCTTC,CASNHGSLSYNEQFF
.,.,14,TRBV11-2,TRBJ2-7,TGTGCCAGCAGCTTCCTCGGAGGACTCTACGAGCAGTACTTC,CASSFLGGLYEQYF
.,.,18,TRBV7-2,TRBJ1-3,TGTGCCAGCAGCTTAGATTCGTCCCAGGGGTACTCTGGAAACACCATATATTTT,CASSLDSSQGYSGNTIYF
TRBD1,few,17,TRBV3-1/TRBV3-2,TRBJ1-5,TGTGCCAGCAGCCGGACAGGAGGGGGAGGTGGCAATCAGCCCCAGCATTTT,CASSRTGGGGGNQPQHF
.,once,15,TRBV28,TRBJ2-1,TGTGCCAGCAGTCTTAGTCCCATCTCCTACAATGAGCAGTTCTTC,CASSLSPISYNEQFF
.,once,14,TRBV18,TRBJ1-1,TGTGCCAGCTCTCTTGACAGGTCGAACACTGAAGCTTTCTTT,CASSLDRSNTEAFF
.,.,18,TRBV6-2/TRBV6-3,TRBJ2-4,TGTGCCAGCAGTTACTCGTCTATTTCTCTTCAAGCCAAAAACATTCAGTACTTC,CASSYSSISLQAKNIQYF
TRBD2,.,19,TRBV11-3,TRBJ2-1,TGTGCCAGCAGCTTAGAGGGACTAGCGGAGGGGGCTTCCTACAATGAGCAGTTCTTC,CASSLEGLAEGASYNEQFF
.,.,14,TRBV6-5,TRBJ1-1,TGTGCCATCGGGGAGGGGCAGAAGAACACTGAAGCTTTCTTT,CAIGEGQKNTEAFF
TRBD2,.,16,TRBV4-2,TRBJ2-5,TGTGCCAGCAGCTCTCAGGGACTAGCGGGAGAAGAGACCCAGTACTTC,CASSSQGLAGEETQYF
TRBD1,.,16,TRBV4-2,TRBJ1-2,TGTGCCAGCAGCCAAGACACGGGGACAGTGCAATATGGCTACACCTTC,CASSQDTGTVQYGYTF
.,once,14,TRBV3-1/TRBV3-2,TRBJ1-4,TGTGCCAGCAGTCGGGATACGGCTAATGAAAAACTGTTTTTT,CASSRDTANEKLFF
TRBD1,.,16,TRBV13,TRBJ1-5,TGTGCCAGCAGCCGTACCGGGACAGATAGCAATCAGCCCCAGCATTTT,CASSRTGTDSNQPQHF
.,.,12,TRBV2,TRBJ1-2,TGTGCCAGCAGCGCGGACATCTATGGCTACACCTTC,CASSADIYGYTF
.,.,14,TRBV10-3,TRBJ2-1,TGTGCCATCAGTGTATCGGGAGCTGAGGATGAGCAGTTCTTC,CAISVSGAEDEQFF
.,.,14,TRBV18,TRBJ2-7,TGTGCCAGCTCACCGGTCCTAGCGAGATACGAGCAGTACTTC,CASSPVLARYEQYF
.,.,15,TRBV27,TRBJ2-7,TGTGCCAGCAGCTCCTCAGCGGTTTACTCCTACGAGCAGTACTTC,CASSSSAVYSYEQYF
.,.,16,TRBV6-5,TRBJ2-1,TGTGCCAGCAGTTTCCCCCCCGGGTCCAGCGCCAATGAGCAGTTCTTC,CASSFPPGSSANEQFF